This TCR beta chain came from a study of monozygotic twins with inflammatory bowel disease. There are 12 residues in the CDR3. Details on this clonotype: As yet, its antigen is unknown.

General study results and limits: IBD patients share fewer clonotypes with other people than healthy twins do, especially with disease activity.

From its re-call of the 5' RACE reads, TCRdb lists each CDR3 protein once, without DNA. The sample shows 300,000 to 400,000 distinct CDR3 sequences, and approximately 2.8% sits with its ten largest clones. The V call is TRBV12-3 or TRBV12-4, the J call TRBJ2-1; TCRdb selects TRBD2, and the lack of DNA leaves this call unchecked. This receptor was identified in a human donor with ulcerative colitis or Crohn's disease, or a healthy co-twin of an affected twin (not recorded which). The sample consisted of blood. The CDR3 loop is CASSLGWREQFF.